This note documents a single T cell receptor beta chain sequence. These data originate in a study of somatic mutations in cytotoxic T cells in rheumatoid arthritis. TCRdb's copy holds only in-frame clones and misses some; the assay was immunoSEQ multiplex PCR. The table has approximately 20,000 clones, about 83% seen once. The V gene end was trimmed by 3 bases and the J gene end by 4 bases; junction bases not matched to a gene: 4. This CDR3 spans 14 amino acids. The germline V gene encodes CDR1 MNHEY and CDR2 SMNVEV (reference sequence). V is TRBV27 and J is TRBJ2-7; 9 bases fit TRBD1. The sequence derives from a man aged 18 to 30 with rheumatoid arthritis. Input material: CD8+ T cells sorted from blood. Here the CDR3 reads CASSLGQGKYEQYF. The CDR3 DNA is TGTGCCAGCAGTTTGGGACAGGGAAAGTACGAGCAGTACTTC.